The entry below describes one TCR beta chain. The antigen remains undetermined. Separation from the 666-subject first cohort characterized the roughly 130-subject validation cohort, to which the donors belonged. Sequenced by immunoSEQ multiplex PCR; TCRdb stores in-frame clones only, minus some. This sample has about 160,000 clones, with about nine tenths found just once. The entry originates in a study of cytomegalovirus exposure and HLA in healthy donors. General study points: A later analysis found first-cohort TCR clusters tended to co-occur in the roughly 120 validation repertoires. Associated with cytomegalovirus, according to the listing, were around 170 TCR beta chains.

The CDR3 length is 15 residues. The junction had 4 bases not matched to a gene; V was cut back by 0 bases and J by 5 bases. Germline CDR1 reads WSHSY; CDR2 reads SAAADI. Sequencing was performed on PBMCs. This sequence joins TRBV10-2 and TRBJ1-5, with TRBD1 identical over 7 bases. The TCR was taken from a woman aged 25 to 39 in good health and CMV-seronegative. CDR3 loop: CASSESTGRHQPQHF. CDR3 DNA sequence: TGCGCCAGCAGTGAGTCGACAGGGAGACATCAGCCCCAGCATTTT.